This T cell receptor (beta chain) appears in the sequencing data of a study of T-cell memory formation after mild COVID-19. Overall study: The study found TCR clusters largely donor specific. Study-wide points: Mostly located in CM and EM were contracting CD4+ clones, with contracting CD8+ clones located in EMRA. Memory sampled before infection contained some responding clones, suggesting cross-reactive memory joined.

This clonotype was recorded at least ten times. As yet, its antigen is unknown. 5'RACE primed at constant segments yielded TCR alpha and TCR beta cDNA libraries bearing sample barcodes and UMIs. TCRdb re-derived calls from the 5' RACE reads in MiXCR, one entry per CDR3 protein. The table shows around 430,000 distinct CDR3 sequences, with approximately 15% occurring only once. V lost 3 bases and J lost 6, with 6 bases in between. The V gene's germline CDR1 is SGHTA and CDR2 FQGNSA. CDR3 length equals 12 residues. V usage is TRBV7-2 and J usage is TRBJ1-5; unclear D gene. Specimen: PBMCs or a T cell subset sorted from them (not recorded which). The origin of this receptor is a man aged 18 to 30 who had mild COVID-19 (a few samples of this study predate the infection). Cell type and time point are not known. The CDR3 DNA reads TGTGCCAGCAGCTTGGACCGTCAGCCCCAGCATTTT. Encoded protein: CASSLDRQPQHF.